This TCR beta chain was retrieved from a study of graft-versus-host responses after intestinal transplantation. Study summary: Tacrolimus and steroids were given for 3 to 4 years to all recipients after anti-thymocyte globulin induction.

Generated by immunoSEQ multiplex PCR, the TCRdb table keeps only in-frame clones and is missing some. The top ten hold over 0.7% of the sample, which has some 110,000 clones, more than 85% seen once. From germline, CDR1 is WNHNN and CDR2 SYGVQD (reference sequence). The CDR3 loop spans 15 amino acids. The V and J ends lost 4 bases and 1 base respectively, with 11 bases between them. In regard to this clone: Its matching antigen is unknown.

The V and J genes are TRBV10-1 and TRBJ2-1; D gene unclear. Sequencing was performed on unstimulated CD4+ T cells sorted from spleen or lymph node cells, taken before intestinal transplant. This clonotype originated in a human donor who received an intestinal transplant. CDR3: CASSGSGVSYNEQFF. The CDR3 DNA reads TGCGCCAGCAGTGGCTCCGGTGTATCCTACAATGAGCAGTTCTTC.